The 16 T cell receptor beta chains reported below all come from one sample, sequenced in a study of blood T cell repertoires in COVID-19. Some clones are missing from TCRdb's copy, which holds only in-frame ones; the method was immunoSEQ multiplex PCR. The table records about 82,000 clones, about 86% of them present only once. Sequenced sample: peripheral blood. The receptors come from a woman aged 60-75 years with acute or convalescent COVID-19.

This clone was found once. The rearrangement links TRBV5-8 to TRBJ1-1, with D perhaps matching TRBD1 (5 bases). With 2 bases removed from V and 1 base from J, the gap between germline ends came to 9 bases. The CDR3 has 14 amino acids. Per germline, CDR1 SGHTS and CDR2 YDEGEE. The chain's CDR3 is CASSFGGTNTEAFF. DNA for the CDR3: TGTGCCAGCAGCTTTGGGGGGACGAACACTGAAGCTTTCTTT.

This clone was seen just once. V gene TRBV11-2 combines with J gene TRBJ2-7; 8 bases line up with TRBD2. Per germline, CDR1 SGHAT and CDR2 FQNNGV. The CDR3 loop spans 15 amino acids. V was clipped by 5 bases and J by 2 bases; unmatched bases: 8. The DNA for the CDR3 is TGTGCCAGCAGCATAGCGGGACTAGGCACCTACGAGCAGTACTTC. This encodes CASSIAGLGTYEQYF.

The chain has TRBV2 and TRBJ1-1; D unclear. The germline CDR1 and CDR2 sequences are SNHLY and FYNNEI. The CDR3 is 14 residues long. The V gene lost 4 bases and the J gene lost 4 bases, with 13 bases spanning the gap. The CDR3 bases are TGTGCCAGCAGTGGACTCACCTCAAGCACTGAAGCTTTCTTT. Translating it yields CASSGLTSSTEAFF.

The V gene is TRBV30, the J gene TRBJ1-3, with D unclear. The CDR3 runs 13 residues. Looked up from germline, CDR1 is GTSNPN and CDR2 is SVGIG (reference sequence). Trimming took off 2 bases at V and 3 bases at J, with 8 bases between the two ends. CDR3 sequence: CAWSSHSGNTIYF. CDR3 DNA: TGTGCCTGGAGTAGCCATAGTGGAAACACCATATATTTT.

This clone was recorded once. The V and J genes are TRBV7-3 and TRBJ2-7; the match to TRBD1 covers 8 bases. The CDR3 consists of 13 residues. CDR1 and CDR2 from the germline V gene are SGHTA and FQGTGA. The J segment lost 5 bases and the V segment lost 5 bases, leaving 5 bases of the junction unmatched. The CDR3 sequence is CASSEPGQDEQYF. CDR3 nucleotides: TGTGCCAGCAGCGAGCCGGGACAGGACGAGCAGTACTTC.

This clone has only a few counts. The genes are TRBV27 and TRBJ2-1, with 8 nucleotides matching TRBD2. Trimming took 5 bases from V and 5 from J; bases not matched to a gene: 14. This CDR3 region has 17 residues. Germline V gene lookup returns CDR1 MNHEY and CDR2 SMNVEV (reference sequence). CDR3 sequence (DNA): TGTGCCAGCAGTCCCAAGGGTAGCGGGGCACCCCACAATGAGCAGTTCTTC. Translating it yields CASSPKGSGAPHNEQFF.

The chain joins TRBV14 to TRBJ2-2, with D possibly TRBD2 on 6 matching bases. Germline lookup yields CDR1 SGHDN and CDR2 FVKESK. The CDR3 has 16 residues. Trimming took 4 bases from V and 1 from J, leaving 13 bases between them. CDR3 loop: CASSPLAGLNTGELFF. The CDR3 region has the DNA TGTGCCAGCAGCCCCCTGGCGGGGTTGAACACCGGGGAGCTGTTTTTT.

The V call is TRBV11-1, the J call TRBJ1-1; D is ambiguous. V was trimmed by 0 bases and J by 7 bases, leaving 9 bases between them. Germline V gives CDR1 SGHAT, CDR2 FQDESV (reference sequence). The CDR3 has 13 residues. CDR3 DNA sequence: TGTGCCAGCAGCTTAGCAGTCCCAGATGAAGCTTTCTTT. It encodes CASSLAVPDEAFF.

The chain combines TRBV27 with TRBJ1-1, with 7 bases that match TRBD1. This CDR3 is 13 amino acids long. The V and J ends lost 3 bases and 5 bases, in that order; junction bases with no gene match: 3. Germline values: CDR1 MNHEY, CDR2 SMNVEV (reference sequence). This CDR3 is CASSLQGVTEAFF. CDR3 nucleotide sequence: TGTGCCAGCAGTTTGCAGGGGGTGACTGAAGCTTTCTTT.

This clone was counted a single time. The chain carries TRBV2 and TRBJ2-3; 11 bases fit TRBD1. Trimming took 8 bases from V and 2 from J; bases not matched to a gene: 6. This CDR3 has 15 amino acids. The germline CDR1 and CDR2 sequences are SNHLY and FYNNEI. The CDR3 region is CASGGTGGITDTQYF. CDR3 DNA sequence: TGTGCCAGCGGGGGGACAGGGGGGATCACAGATACGCAGTATTTT.

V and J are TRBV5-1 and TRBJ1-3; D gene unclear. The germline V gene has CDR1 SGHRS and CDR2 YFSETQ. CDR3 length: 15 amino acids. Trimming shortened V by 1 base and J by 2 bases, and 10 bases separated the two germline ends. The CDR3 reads CASSLLGTPGNTIYF. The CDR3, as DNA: TGCGCCAGCAGCTTGCTAGGCACTCCTGGAAACACCATATATTTT.

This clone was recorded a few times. CDR3 sequence (DNA): TGCAGTGCTAGTAATCTCGCAGGGCTAGCCTATAATTCACCCCTCCACTTT. It is translated as CSASNLAGLAYNSPLHF. The J gene is TRBJ1-6, the V gene TRBV20-1; D might be TRBD1 (5 bases). The germline V and J ends were trimmed by 3 bases and 2 bases, with 17 bases remaining between them. Germline V gives CDR1 DFQATT, CDR2 SNEGSKA (reference sequence). There are 17 residues in the CDR3.

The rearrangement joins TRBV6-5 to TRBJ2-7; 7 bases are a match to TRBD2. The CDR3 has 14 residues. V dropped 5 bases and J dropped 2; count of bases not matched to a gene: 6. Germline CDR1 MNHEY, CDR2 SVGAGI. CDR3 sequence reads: CASSTGGSPYEQYF. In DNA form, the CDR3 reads TGTGCCAGCAGTACCGGGGGGTCCCCCTACGAGCAGTACTTC.

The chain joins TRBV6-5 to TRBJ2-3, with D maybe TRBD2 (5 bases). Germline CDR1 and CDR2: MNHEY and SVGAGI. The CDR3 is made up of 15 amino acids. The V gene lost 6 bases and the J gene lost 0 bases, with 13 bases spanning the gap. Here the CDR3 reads CASSPYGMSTDTQYF. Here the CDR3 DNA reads TGTGCCAGCAGCCCCTACGGGATGAGCACAGATACGCAGTATTTT.

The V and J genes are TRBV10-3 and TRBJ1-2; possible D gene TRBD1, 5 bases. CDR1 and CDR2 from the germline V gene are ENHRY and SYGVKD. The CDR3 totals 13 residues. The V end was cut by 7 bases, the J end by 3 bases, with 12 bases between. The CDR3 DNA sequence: TGTGCCATCAAGACTGGGGCAGACTATGGCTACACCTTC. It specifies CAIKTGADYGYTF.

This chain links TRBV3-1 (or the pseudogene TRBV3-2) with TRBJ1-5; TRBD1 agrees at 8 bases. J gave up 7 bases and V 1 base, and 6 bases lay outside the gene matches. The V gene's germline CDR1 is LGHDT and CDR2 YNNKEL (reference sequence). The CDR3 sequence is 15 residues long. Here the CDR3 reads CASSQATGAGQPQHF. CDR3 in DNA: TGTGCCAGCAGCCAAGCGACAGGGGCAGGGCAGCCCCAGCATTTT.